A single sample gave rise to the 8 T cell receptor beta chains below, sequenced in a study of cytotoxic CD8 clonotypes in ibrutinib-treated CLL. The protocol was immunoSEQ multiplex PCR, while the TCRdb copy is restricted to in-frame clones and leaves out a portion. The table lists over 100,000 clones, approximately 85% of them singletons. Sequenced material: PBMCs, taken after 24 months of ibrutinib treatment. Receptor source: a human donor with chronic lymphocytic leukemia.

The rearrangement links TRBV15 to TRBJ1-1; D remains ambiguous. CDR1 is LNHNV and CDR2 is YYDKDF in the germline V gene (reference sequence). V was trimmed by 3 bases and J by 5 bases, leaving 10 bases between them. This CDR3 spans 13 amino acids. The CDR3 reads CATSSEGFTEAFF. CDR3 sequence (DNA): TGTGCCACCAGCAGTGAGGGTTTTACTGAAGCTTTCTTT.

CDR3 residues: CASSQGQGAYNSPLHF. CDR3 in DNA: TGCGCCAGCAGCCAAGGACAGGGGGCGTATAATTCACCCCTCCACTTT. The V call is TRBV4-3, the J call TRBJ1-6; 10 bases fit TRBD1. This CDR3 is 16 amino acids long. Germline lookup yields CDR1 LGHNA and CDR2 YSLEER. The V gene end was trimmed by 1 base and the J gene end by 4 bases; junction bases not matched to a gene: 1.

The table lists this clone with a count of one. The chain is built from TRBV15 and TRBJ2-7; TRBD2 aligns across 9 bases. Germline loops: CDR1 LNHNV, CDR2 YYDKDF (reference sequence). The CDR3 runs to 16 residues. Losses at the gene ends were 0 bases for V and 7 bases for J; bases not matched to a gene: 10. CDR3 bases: TGTGCCACCAGCAGAGACCTAGCGGGGTACTCCCGGGAGCAGTACTTC. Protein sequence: CATSRDLAGYSREQYF.

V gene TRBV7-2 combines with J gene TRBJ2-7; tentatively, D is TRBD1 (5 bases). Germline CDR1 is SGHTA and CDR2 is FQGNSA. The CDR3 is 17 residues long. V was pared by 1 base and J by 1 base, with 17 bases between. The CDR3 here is CASSLVSWGEESYEQYF. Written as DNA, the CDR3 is TGTGCCAGCAGCTTAGTGTCCTGGGGCGAGGAGTCCTACGAGCAGTACTTC.

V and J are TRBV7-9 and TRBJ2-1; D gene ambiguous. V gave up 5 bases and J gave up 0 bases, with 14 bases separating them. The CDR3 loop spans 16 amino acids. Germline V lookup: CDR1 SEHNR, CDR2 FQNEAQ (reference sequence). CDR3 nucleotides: TGTGCCAGCAGCACCATGCTGGAGAGCTCCTACAATGAGCAGTTCTTC. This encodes CASSTMLESSYNEQFF.

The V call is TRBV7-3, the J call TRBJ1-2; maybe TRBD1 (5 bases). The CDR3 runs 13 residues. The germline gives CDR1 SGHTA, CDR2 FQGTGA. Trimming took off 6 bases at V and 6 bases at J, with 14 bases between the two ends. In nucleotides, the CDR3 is TGTGCCAGCAGGTCCGGGACCTCCCATGGCTACACCTTC. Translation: CASRSGTSHGYTF.

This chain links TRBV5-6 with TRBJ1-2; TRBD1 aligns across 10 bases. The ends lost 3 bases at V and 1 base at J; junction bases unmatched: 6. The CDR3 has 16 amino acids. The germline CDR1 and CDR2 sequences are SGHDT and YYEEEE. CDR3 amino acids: CASSSPGTGVNYGYTF. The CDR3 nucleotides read TGTGCCAGCAGCTCCCCCGGGACAGGGGTTAACTATGGCTACACCTTC.

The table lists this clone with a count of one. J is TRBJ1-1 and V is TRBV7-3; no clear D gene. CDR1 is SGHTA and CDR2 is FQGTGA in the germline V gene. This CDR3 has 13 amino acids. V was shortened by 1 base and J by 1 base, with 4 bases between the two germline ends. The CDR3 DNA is TGTGCCAGCAGCTTAATGGAGAACACTGAAGCTTTCTTT. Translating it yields CASSLMENTEAFF. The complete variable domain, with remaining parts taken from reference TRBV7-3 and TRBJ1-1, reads GAGVSQTPSNKVTEKGKYVELRCDPISGHTALYWYRQSLGQGPEFLIYFQGTGAADDSGLPNDRFFAVRPEGSVSTLKIQRTERGDSAVYLCASSLMENTEAFFGQGTRLTVV.